These 22 T cell receptor beta chains share one sample of origin, sequenced in a study of blood T cell repertoires in COVID-19. Clones were sequenced by immunoSEQ multiplex PCR, and TCRdb holds only the in-frame ones, with some missing. The sample shows about 180,000 clones, approximately 85% of them seen only once. The sequenced sample was PBMCs or T cells enriched from blood (not recorded which). The receptors come from a woman aged 25 to 39 who had recovered from COVID-19.

Concerning this clone: The identical CDR3 is also encoded by other nucleotide sequences in the sample. The chain recombines TRBV10-3 with TRBJ2-7; D remains ambiguous. CDR3 size: 11 residues. Trimming removed 8 bases at V and 2 bases at J, with 7 bases between. Germline assignment: CDR1 ENHRY and CDR2 SYGVKD. The CDR3 loop is CAISQTYEQYF. The CDR3 nucleotides are TGTGCCATCTCCCAGACCTACGAGCAGTACTTC.

V is TRBV7-9 and J is TRBJ2-1; the match to TRBD2 covers 12 bases. Germline V gene sequence: CDR1 SEHNR, CDR2 FQNEAQ (reference sequence). The CDR3 length is 17 residues. Trimming at V came to 4 bases and at J to 4 bases, leaving 8 bases not matched to a gene. CDR3 region: CASSSTSGRWIYNEQFF. The DNA of the CDR3 is TGTGCCAGCAGCTCCACTAGCGGGAGGTGGATTTACAATGAGCAGTTCTTC.

This clone was counted many times. The chain links TRBV19 to TRBJ2-7; a weak D match, TRBD2 (5 bases). The CDR3 length is 11 residues. V was shortened by 4 bases and J by 5 bases, with 6 bases between the two germline ends. Looked up from germline, CDR1 is LNHDA and CDR2 is SQIVND (reference sequence). The DNA for the CDR3 is TGTGCCAGTAGTAATAGCGACGAGCAGTACTTC. Protein product: CASSNSDEQYF.

The V gene is TRBV5-1, the J gene TRBJ2-1; 11 bases line up with TRBD2. Germline values: CDR1 SGHRS, CDR2 YFSETQ. J gave up 8 bases and V 0 bases, and 10 bases lay outside the gene matches. CDR3 size: 17 residues. CDR3 in amino acids: CASSLDFGLAGGDEQFF. The CDR3, as DNA: TGCGCCAGCAGCTTGGACTTTGGGCTAGCGGGAGGCGATGAGCAGTTCTTC.

The chain couples TRBV27 to TRBJ1-1, with TRBD1 identical over 8 bases. The CDR3 has 18 amino acids. Unmatched junction bases numbered 16, after V lost 6 bases and J lost 1 base. Germline V gene sequence: CDR1 MNHEY, CDR2 SMNVEV (reference sequence). Here the CDR3 DNA reads TGTGCCAGCAGCCAGAAGGGGACAGGCATAGACTGGAACACTGAAGCTTTCTTT. This gives the protein CASSQKGTGIDWNTEAFF.

The gene calls are TRBV4-2 and TRBJ2-1; D remains unclear. This CDR3 region has 13 residues. V gave up 6 bases and J gave up 8 bases, with 14 bases separating them. The germline V gene has CDR1 LGHNA and CDR2 YNFKEQ. The CDR3 bases are TGTGCCAGCAGAAAGGCCCCCGCGGATGAGCAGTTCTTC. Translated: CASRKAPADEQFF.

V gene TRBV7-9 combines with J gene TRBJ1-3; D is possibly TRBD1 (6 bases). The CDR3 runs 15 residues. Deletions cut 4 bases from V and 5 bases from J, with 15 bases between. The germline V gene encodes CDR1 SEHNR and CDR2 FQNEAQ (reference sequence). As DNA, the CDR3 is TGTGCCAGCAGCTGGAATTGGGGACAAAGAAACACCATATATTTT. As protein: CASSWNWGQRNTIYF.

The V call is TRBV7-2, the J call TRBJ2-7; D remains ambiguous. This CDR3 contains 16 residues. The V and J ends lost 0 bases and 4 bases respectively, with 16 bases between them. CDR1 is SGHTA, CDR2 FQGNSA, per germline. The CDR3 bases are TGTGCCAGCAGCTTAGCGGAGACTTATGTTGTGTACGAGCAGTACTTC. Translated: CASSLAETYVVYEQYF.

The chain carries TRBV18 and TRBJ2-3, with 12 bases aligning to TRBD2. CDR1 is KGHSH, CDR2 LQKENI, per germline. The length of the CDR3 is 16 residues. V was clipped by 3 bases and J by 6 bases; unmatched bases: 7. The CDR3 nucleotides are TGTGCCAGCTCACCCCTGGGCGGGACTAGCGGGGATACGCAGTATTTT. Its translation is CASSPLGGTSGDTQYF.

The chain links TRBV9 to TRBJ2-2, with TRBD1 matching over 9 bases. Trimming removed 4 bases from V and 9 bases from J; junction bases left unmatched: 10. CDR1 is SGDLS, CDR2 YYNGEE, per germline. This CDR3 has 15 amino acids. The CDR3 region is CASSLSPGQGRELFF. CDR3 coding DNA: TGTGCCAGCAGCCTTAGCCCGGGACAGGGCCGGGAGCTGTTTTTT.

The J gene is TRBJ2-1, the V gene TRBV7-9; D may be TRBD1 (6 bases). The CDR3 runs 17 residues. Germline assignment: CDR1 SEHNR and CDR2 FQNEAQ (reference sequence). V was clipped by 0 bases and J by 8 bases, with 20 bases between them. CDR3 DNA: TGTGCCAGCAGCTTAGCCCCAGGGGAAAGAAACCACGATGAGCAGTTCTTC. This sequence encodes CASSLAPGERNHDEQFF.

Comment on this clone: Other DNA sequences in this specimen translate into the identical CDR3. The rearrangement uses TRBV5-1 and TRBJ1-1, with D perhaps matching TRBD1 (6 bases). The length of the CDR3 is 13 residues. The V gene lost 4 bases and the J gene lost 1 base, with 8 bases spanning the gap. CDR1 and CDR2 (germline): SGHRS, YFSETQ. Here the CDR3 reads CASSLTGNTEAFF. As DNA, the CDR3 is TGCGCCAGCAGCCTGACAGGGAACACTGAAGCTTTCTTT.

The chain links TRBV11-2 to TRBJ2-5, with a weak D call TRBD1 (6 bases). Germline V CDR1 and CDR2: SGHAT, FQNNGV. Trimming cost V 2 bases and J 5 bases, with 18 bases left between them. CDR3 length: 16 residues. In DNA form, the CDR3 reads TGTGCCAGCAGCTTAATGTTCAGGGGCGGCCGGGAGACCCAGTACTTC. Amino acids: CASSLMFRGGRETQYF.

The chain recombines TRBV5-1 with TRBJ2-7; 10 positions match TRBD1. The V and J ends lost 4 bases and 4 bases, in that order; junction bases with no gene match: 11. Germline assignment: CDR1 SGHRS and CDR2 YFSETQ. The CDR3 totals 16 residues. The CDR3 nucleotides read TGCGCCAGCAGCGGCGGGACAGGGGCGGAAGGGTACGAGCAGTACTTC. Protein: CASSGGTGAEGYEQYF.

This chain joins TRBV23-1 and TRBJ2-5; TRBD2 matches 8 bases. TRBV23-1 is an ORF for which the function is uncertain. CDR3 length: 19 amino acids. J gave up 4 bases and V 2 bases, and 18 bases lay outside the gene matches. DNA of the CDR3: TGCGCCAGCAGTCAACTCTCCCGTGTGCGGACTAGCATATTAGAGACCCAGTACTTC. Residues: CASSQLSRVRTSILETQYF.

This chain uses TRBV7-3 with TRBJ2-7; a weak D match, TRBD1 (8 bases). V was pared by 5 bases and J by 2 bases, with 16 bases between. The CDR3 loop spans 15 amino acids. Per germline, CDR1 SGHTA and CDR2 FQGTGA. CDR3 protein: CASSTGGGLTYEQYF. CDR3 coding DNA: TGTGCCAGCAGCACAGGGGGAGGGTTAACCTACGAGCAGTACTTC.

The chain uses TRBV24-1 and TRBJ1-4, with 8 bases lining up with TRBD1. Trimming took 4 bases from V and 7 from J; bases not matched to a gene: 4. The CDR3 covers 14 residues. CDR1 KGHDR and CDR2 SFDVKD come from the germline V gene. The CDR3 is CATSEGQGGEKLFF. CDR3 DNA: TGTGCCACCAGTGAAGGACAGGGAGGTGAAAAACTGTTTTTT.

The gene calls are TRBV28 and TRBJ1-1; 7 nucleotides match TRBD1. The V and J ends lost 2 bases and 0 bases, in that order; junction bases with no gene match: 3. Germline CDR1 is MDHEN and CDR2 is SYDVKM. This CDR3 spans 15 amino acids. The CDR3 DNA follows: TGTGCCAGCAGTTTAAGGACAGGTATGAACACTGAAGCTTTCTTT. Its translation is CASSLRTGMNTEAFF.

About this clone: The sample carries other DNA sequences with the same CDR3. The rearrangement links TRBV28 to TRBJ2-7, with D possibly being TRBD1 (5 bases). Germline V gene sequence: CDR1 MDHEN, CDR2 SYDVKM. The CDR3 contains 12 residues. Deletions cut 5 bases from V and 4 bases from J, with 9 bases between. CDR3 bases: TGTGCCAGCAGTAGGGGCAGGTACGAGCAGTACTTC. It codes for CASSRGRYEQYF. Full variable domain (outside the CDR3, taken from reference TRBV28 and TRBJ2-7): DVKVTQSSRYLVKRTGEKVFLECVQDMDHENMFWYRQDPGLGLRLIYFSYDVKMKEKGDIPEGYSVSREKKERFSLILESASTNQTSMYLCASSRGRYEQYFGPGTRLTVT.

V is TRBV15 and J is TRBJ1-1, with a weak D call TRBD1 (6 bases). This CDR3 region has 14 residues. Between the trimmed V and J ends, which lost 2 bases and 1 base, there was a span of 8 bases. Per germline, CDR1 LNHNV and CDR2 YYDKDF (reference sequence). CDR3 in amino acids: CATSRTGQNTEAFF. DNA of the CDR3: TGTGCCACCAGCAGAACGGGACAGAACACTGAAGCTTTCTTT.

The chain joins TRBV4-1 to TRBJ2-7; 9 bases match TRBD1. V lost 3 bases, J lost 5 bases, and 11 bases stayed unmatched. Looked up from germline, CDR1 is MGHRA and CDR2 is YSYEKL. The CDR3 consists of 16 residues. The CDR3 reads CASSHSPGTGTNEQYF. For the CDR3, the DNA is TGCGCCAGCAGCCATTCCCCCGGGACAGGGACCAACGAGCAGTACTTC.

CDR3 in amino acids: CASSPPPDISSYEQYF. CDR3 DNA sequence: TGTGCCAGCTCACCACCCCCAGACATTAGCTCCTACGAGCAGTACTTC. The V call is TRBV18, the J call TRBJ2-7; no clear D gene. Germline assignment: CDR1 KGHSH and CDR2 LQKENI. The CDR3 sequence is 16 residues long. Trimming stripped 0 bases from V and 0 bases from J, with 12 bases between.